The T cell receptor beta chain described here comes from a study of spatial heterogeneity in lung cancer. General observations from the study: Mutation counts in tumors were tracked by counts of expanded intratumoral alpha and beta TCRs.

Germline CDR1 reads MNHEY; CDR2 reads SVGAGI. Trimming stripped 6 bases from V and 1 base from J, with 12 bases between. CDR3 length: 14 residues. Time point meaning: sample taken at primary tumor resection. This clonotype was recorded once. Its antigen remains unknown. TCR cDNA molecules were tagged individually, and each one carried a unique molecular identifier. One entry per CDR3 protein, called by TCRdb with MiXCR from the 5' RACE reads. The sample lists 5,000 or so distinct CDR3 sequences, roughly 23% seen once, with 9% to 10% in the top ten. The chain employs TRBV6-5 and TRBJ1-1; no firm D call. Sample: lung tumor tissue, taken at surgery. The clonotype comes from a male donor with early-stage non-small cell lung cancer. The CDR3 region has the DNA TGTGCCAGCAGCCAGGCGAGGACGAACACTGAAGCTTTCTTT. It codes for CASSQARTNTEAFF.